The rows below give T cell receptor beta chains drawn from one sample of a study of monozygotic twins with cystic fibrosis. The method was immunoSEQ multiplex PCR; TCRdb's version includes in-frame clones alone and lacks a portion of them. The sample records about 24,000 clones, about 91% being singletons. The material sequenced was blood. These receptors all come from a girl aged 2-10 years with cystic fibrosis. CDR3s include the opening cysteine and the closing phenylalanine or tryptophan. The D gene is left open where the match is weak. A clone size is listed for some rows: how often the clone was seen (once, few, many), or a class if it is expanded.

>.|TRBJ1-1|.|TRBV27
TGTGCCAGCAGTTCCCCCGGAGGGAATGAAGCTTTCTTT
CASSSPGGNEAFF
>.|TRBJ1-2|.|TRBV6-1
TGTGCCAGCAGGCAAGGACAGCACTATGGCTACACCTTC
CASRQGQHYGYTF
>.|TRBJ2-1|.|TRBV30
TGTGCCTGGAGTGGAGGATGGTCCCACAATGAGCAGTTCTTC
CAWSGGWSHNEQFF
>.|TRBJ2-3|.|TRBV10-1
TGCGCCAGCAGTGAGAACTCGCTGGGAGATACGCAGTATTTT
CASSENSLGDTQYF
>.|TRBJ2-5|.|TRBV18
TGTGCCAGCTCAAAAGGAGAGGGAGAGACCCAGTACTTC
CASSKGEGETQYF
>.|TRBJ2-1|.|TRBV21-1
.
CASSKSVGQGAHEQFF
>.|TRBJ1-1|.|TRBV4-3
TGCGCCAGCAGCCAAGATCGCGGAACTGAAGCTTTCTTT
CASSQDRGTEAFF
>.|TRBJ1-5|.|TRBV7-2
TGTGCCAGCAGCCCGCAGGGGTACCAGCCCCAGCATTTT
CASSPQGYQPQHF
>.|TRBJ2-5|.|TRBV4-3
TGCGCCAGCAGCCAAGATTGGGGGCCAGAGACCCAGTACTTC
CASSQDWGPETQYF
>TRBD1|TRBJ1-1|.|TRBV14
TGTGCCAGCAGCCAAGTCCCGGGACAGGGAGAGGGGCCTGAAGCTTTCTTT
CASSQVPGQGEGPEAFF
>.|TRBJ1-2|.|TRBV9
TGTGCCAGCAGCGTAGAACAGGGCCGTGGCTACACCTTC
CASSVEQGRGYTF
>.|TRBJ2-3|.|TRBV2
TGTGCCAGCAGTAATCGGGGGAATCCCACAGATACGCAGTATTTT
CASSNRGNPTDTQYF
>.|TRBJ1-2|.|TRBV18
TGTGCCAGCTCACCATCCGGGTGGGGCAGCTATGGCTACACCTTC
CASSPSGWGSYGYTF
>.|TRBJ1-6|few|TRBV10-2
TGCGCCAGCAGTCGGTTTGGAGGGGCACCGGATTCACCCCTCCACTTT
CASSRFGGAPDSPLHF
>TRBD2|TRBJ2-7|.|TRBV5-6
TGTGCCAGCAGCTTGGCGGATCTAGCGGGGGTGTACGAGCAGTACTTC
CASSLADLAGVYEQYF
>.|TRBJ1-4|.|TRBV10-3
TGTGCCATCAAGGGCCCTTCCCCCGGCGAAAAACTGTTTTTT
CAIKGPSPGEKLFF
>TRBD2|TRBJ2-5|.|TRBV7-9
TGTGCCAGCAGCCCAGCGGGGGCAGGGGAGACCCAGTACTTC
CASSPAGAGETQYF
>.|TRBJ1-4|.|TRBV29-1
TGCAGTGCTCAGGAGTTCGGGGAAAAACTGTTTTTT
CSAQEFGEKLFF
>.|TRBJ1-6|.|TRBV4-3
TGCGCCAGCAGCCAAGAGGCCTATAATTCACCCCTCCACTTT
CASSQEAYNSPLHF
>.|TRBJ1-5|.|TRBV6-1
TGTGCCAGCAGTGAAGCAGGGGGGACAATCAATCAGCCCCAGCATTTT
CASSEAGGTINQPQHF
>.|TRBJ2-7|.|TRBV19
TGTGCCAGTAGTACCCTACGGGACTCAGGCGAGCAGTACTTC
CASSTLRDSGEQYF
>TRBD2|TRBJ2-2|.|TRBV4-3
TGCGCCAGCAGCCGAAGCGGGAAGCTGTTTTTT
CASSRSGKLFF
>.|TRBJ2-1|.|TRBV30
TGTGCCTGGAGTACCAGTCCTGAGCAGTTCTTC
CAWSTSPEQFF
>TRBD1|TRBJ2-7|.|TRBV11-2
TGTGCCAGCAGCTTAGGGACAGGGTTCAACGAGCAGTACTTC
CASSLGTGFNEQYF
>.|TRBJ1-1|.|TRBV11-3
TGTGCCAGCAGCCCCGGTGGCACTGAAGCTTTCTTT
CASSPGGTEAFF
>TRBD1|TRBJ2-5|once|TRBV6-1
TGTGCCAGCAGTGAAGGGCTGGGGACAGGGCAAGAGACCCAGTACTTC
CASSEGLGTGQETQYF
>TRBD2|TRBJ2-7|.|TRBV5-1
TGCGCCAGCAGCTTGGGCCCTAGCGGGGGGCCCTACGAGCAGTACTTC
CASSLGPSGGPYEQYF
>.|TRBJ1-1|.|TRBV7-2
TGTGCCAGCAGCTTATCGGAAGGGAACACTGAAGCTTTCTTT
CASSLSEGNTEAFF
>TRBD1|TRBJ2-7|.|TRBV29-1
TGCAGCGTTGTTGCCGGGGACAGGGACTACGAGCAGTACTTC
CSVVAGDRDYEQYF
>TRBD1|TRBJ2-5|.|TRBV11-3
TGTGCCAGCAGCTTAGATGGAGTTGGCAGGGGGCGTGAGACCCAGTACTTC
CASSLDGVGRGRETQYF
>.|TRBJ2-7|.|TRBV13
TGTGCCAGCAGCTACACCGGACAAACCTACGAGCAGTACTTC
CASSYTGQTYEQYF
>TRBD1|TRBJ1-5|.|TRBV19
TGTGCCAGTAGTATCTACAGGGGTGGTGGCAATCAGCCCCAGCATTTT
CASSIYRGGGNQPQHF
>TRBD1|TRBJ2-2|few|TRBV9
TGTGCCAGCAGCGTAGGAATGGACAGGGCCACCGGGGAGCTGTTTTTT
CASSVGMDRATGELFF
>.|TRBJ2-2|few|TRBV4-3
TGCGCCAGCAGCACCCAGGGGACCGGGGAGCTGTTTTTT
CASSTQGTGELFF
>TRBD2|TRBJ2-3|.|TRBV6-5
TGTGCCAGTGCAAACGGGGGGGCAGGGGCAGATACGCAGTATTTT
CASANGGAGADTQYF